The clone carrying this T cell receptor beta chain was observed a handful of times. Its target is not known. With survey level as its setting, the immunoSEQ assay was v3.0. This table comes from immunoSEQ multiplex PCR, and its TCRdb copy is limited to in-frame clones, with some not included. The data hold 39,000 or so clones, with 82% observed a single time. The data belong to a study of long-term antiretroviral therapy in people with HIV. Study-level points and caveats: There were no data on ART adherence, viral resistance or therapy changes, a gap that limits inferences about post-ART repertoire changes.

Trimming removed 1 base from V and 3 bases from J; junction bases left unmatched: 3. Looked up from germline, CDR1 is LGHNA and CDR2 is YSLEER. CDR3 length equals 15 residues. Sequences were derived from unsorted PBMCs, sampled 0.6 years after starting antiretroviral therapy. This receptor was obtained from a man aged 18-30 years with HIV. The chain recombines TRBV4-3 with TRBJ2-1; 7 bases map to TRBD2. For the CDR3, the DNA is TGCGCCAGCAGCCAAGCCCTAGCGGACTACAATGAGCAGTTCTTC. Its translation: CASSQALADYNEQFF.